Sequencing of this T cell receptor beta chain was carried out in a study of blood T cell repertoires in COVID-19. Turning to the study itself: Cohort 3 donors were reported recovered after two negative PCRs, clearance, or symptom resolution.

In the original processing: Amplifying reference gene primers gave estimates of nucleated cell counts. The protocol was immunoSEQ multiplex PCR, while the TCRdb copy is restricted to in-frame clones and leaves out a portion. The V and J calls and the clone size are those of that table, but D and trimming were determined from the DNA. The sample yields over 200,000 clones, roughly nine tenths seen once. The CDR3 length is 15 residues. The germline CDR1 and CDR2 sequences are LGHNT and FRNRAP. The trim removed 5 bases at V and 2 bases at J, leaving 3 bases unmatched. The origin of this receptor is a woman between 45 and 60 years old in a cohort exposed to, infected with or recovered from COVID-19 (not recorded which). Sequencing was carried out using PBMCs or T cells enriched from blood (not recorded which). The rearrangement links TRBV12-5 to TRBJ2-2, with TRBD1 matching over 9 bases. CDR3 protein: CASGEGQGNTGELFF. CDR3 bases: TGTGCTAGTGGTGAGGGACAGGGCAACACCGGGGAGCTGTTTTTT.